This TCR beta chain stems from a study of regulatory T cells in long-lasting Graves disease. This sample's time point: persistent/refractory GD, antithyroid drugs over 5 years with positive TRAb. The TCR library was made from RNA that had been extracted from PBMCs in TRIzol. Patients all came to the study from an endocrinology department in Xi'an, China. The study, taken as a whole, reports: Shared public clonotypes totalled 2,741 in persistent patients, compared with over 800 in new patients. It was in persistent disease that TRBV28, TRBJ1-2 and TRBJ2-5 were favored.

Concerning this clonotype: What it recognizes is unknown.

Germline CDR1 and CDR2: MDHEN and SYDVKM. This CDR3 region has 13 residues. V shed 6 bases and J 3 bases; nucleotides not matched to a gene: 5. Building of the TCR beta libraries involved iRepertoire HTBI primers and Arm-PCR of CDR3 regions. Authors' processing steps: Samples collectively showed approximately 62 TRBV and approximately 14 TRBJ segments. TCRdb itself ran the multiplex PCR reads through MiXCR, one entry per CDR3 protein. The V and J calls were determined by TCRdb, not by the authors. The table shows around 400,000 distinct CDR3 sequences, with approximately 23% occurring only once. This sequence originates from a woman aged 40 to 55 with Graves disease. The chain joins TRBV28 to TRBJ2-7, with 7 bases matching TRBD2. This specimen was peripheral blood mononuclear cells (PBMCs), taken when the disease was refractory, from a patient treated with antithyroid drugs. The CDR3 DNA sequence: TGTGCCAGCAGCCCGAGCGGGATCTACGAGCAGTACTTC. Amino acid sequence: CASSPSGIYEQYF. Looking up the rest from reference TRBV28 and TRBJ2-7 gives the full variable domain: DVKVTQSSRYLVKRTGEKVFLECVQDMDHENMFWYRQDPGLGLRLIYFSYDVKMKEKGDIPEGYSVSREKKERFSLILESASTNQTSMYLCASSPSGIYEQYFGPGTRLTVT.